This TCR beta chain was observed in a study of T cell repertoires in cytomegalovirus infection. Study-wide background: As its CMV epitopes, the study selected recently identified HLA-C-restricted and well-studied HLA-B-restricted targets. It was the public TCR beta signatures that indicated both CMV infection and matching HLA type. Points from the study as a whole: In two of eight donors, the top clonotype was HLA-C-restricted CMV-specific. Individuals carrying CMV plus the relevant HLA were identified by cumulative frequency of public TCR beta families.

This clonotype has only a few counts. Its antigen is not identified. TCRdb reprocessed the reads via MiXCR and lists one record per CDR3 protein. The sample lists hundreds of thousands of distinct CDR3 sequences, around 30% occurring once. J was trimmed by 5 bases and V by 1 base; bases with no gene match: 6. This CDR3 has 16 residues. Germline values: CDR1 SGHTA, CDR2 FQGNSA. The rearrangement uses TRBV7-2 and TRBJ2-5; 11 bases fit TRBD2. This clonotype originated in a human donor in good health (CMV status not recorded). Some clones in this sample may be carry-over from other donors' samples. Here the sequenced sample was cultured CD8+ T cells from PBMCs, taken from culture after CMV antigen stimulation. The CDR3 coding sequence is TGTGCCAGCAGCTTAGGACTAGCGGGGCGGGAGGAGACCCAGTACTTC. This gives the protein CASSLGLAGREETQYF.